This T cell receptor beta chain was documented in a study of blood T cell repertoires in COVID-19. As for the study in general: The origin of the acute and convalescent COVID-19 samples was the United States, Italy and Spain.

As handled by the study authors: Amplification from reference gene primers served as the basis for estimated nucleated cell counts. TCRdb's copy holds only in-frame clones and misses some; the assay was immunoSEQ multiplex PCR. Clone size and V and J calls were adopted from that table, with D and trimming inferred from the DNA. The table shows roughly 260,000 clones, with about nine tenths occurring only once. The CDR3 is 16 residues long. CDR1 is LGHNA and CDR2 is YNFKEQ in the germline V gene. Trimming removed 1 base at V and 0 bases at J, with 12 bases between. Sequenced input: PBMCs or T cells enriched from blood (not recorded which). This receptor was taken from a woman in her 30s with acute COVID-19. This rearrangement joins TRBV4-2 to TRBJ1-2; TRBD1 might be the D (6 bases). CDR3 residues: CASSQARTAANYGYTF. CDR3 bases: TGTGCCAGCAGCCAAGCCCGGACAGCAGCTAACTATGGCTACACCTTC.